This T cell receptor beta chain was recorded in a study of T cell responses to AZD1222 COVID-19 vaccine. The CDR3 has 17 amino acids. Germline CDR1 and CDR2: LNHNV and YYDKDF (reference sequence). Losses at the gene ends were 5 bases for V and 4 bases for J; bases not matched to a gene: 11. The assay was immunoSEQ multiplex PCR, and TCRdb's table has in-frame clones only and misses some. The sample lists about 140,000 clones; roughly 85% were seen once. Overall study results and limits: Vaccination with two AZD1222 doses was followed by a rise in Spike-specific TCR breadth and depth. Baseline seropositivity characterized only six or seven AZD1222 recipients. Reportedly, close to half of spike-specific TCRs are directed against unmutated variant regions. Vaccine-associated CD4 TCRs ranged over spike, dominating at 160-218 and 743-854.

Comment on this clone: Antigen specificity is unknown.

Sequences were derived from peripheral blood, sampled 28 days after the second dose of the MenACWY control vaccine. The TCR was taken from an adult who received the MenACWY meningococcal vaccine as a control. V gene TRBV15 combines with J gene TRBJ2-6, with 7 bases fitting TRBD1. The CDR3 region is CATSGLQTGAGANVLTF. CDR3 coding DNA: TGTGCCACCAGCGGTTTGCAAACAGGGGCCGGGGCCAACGTCCTGACTTTC.